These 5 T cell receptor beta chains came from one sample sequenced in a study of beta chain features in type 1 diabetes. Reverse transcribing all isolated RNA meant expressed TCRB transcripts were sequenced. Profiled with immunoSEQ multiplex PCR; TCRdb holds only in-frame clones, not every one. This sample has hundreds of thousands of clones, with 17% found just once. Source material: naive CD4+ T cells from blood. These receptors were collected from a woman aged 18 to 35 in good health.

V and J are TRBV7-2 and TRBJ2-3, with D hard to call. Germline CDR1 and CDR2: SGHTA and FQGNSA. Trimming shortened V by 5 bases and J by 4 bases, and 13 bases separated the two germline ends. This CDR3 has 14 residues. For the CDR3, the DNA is TGTGCCAGCAGCCTCCTGGATAGGGCAGATACGCAGTATTTT. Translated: CASSLLDRADTQYF.

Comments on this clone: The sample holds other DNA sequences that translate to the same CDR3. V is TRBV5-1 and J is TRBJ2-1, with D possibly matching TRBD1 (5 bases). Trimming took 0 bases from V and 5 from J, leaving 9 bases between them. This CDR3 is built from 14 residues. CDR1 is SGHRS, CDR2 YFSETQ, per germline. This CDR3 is CASSLGQGNNEQFF. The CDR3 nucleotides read TGCGCCAGCAGCTTGGGGCAGGGAAACAATGAGCAGTTCTTC.

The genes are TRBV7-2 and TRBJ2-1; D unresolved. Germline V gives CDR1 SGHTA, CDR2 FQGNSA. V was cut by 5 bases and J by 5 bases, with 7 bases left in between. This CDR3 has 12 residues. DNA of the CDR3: TGTGCCAGCAGCCGCCGAGACAATGAGCAGTTCTTC. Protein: CASSRRDNEQFF.

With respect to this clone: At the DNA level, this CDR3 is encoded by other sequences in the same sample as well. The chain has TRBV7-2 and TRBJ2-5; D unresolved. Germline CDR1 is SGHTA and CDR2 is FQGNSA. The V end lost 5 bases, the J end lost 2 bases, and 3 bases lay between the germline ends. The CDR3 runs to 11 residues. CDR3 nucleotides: TGTGCCAGCAGCGCACAAGAGACCCAGTACTTC. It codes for CASSAQETQYF. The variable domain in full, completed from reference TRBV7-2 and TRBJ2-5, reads GAGVSQSPSNKVTEKGKDVELRCDPISGHTALYWYRQSLGQGLEFLIYFQGNSAPDKSGLPSDRFSAERTGGSVSTLTIQRTQQEDSAVYLCASSAQETQYFGPGTRLLVL.

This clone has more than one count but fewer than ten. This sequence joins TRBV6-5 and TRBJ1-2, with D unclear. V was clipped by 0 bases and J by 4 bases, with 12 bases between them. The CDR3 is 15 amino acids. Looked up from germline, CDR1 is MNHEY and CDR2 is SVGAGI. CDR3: CASSYSNPQLYGYTF. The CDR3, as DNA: TGTGCCAGCAGTTACTCGAACCCACAACTCTATGGCTACACCTTC.